These 15 T cell receptor beta chains originate from one sample sequenced in a study of regulatory T cells in long-lasting Graves disease. The TCR beta library used iRepertoire HTBI primers with Arm-PCR amplification of CDR3. Using its own MiXCR run on the multiplex PCR reads, TCRdb lists one record per CDR3 protein. The profile covers roughly 500,000 distinct CDR3 sequences, with approximately 12% appearing a single time and roughly a tenth taken by the ten largest. Time point described: newly diagnosed GD, antithyroid drugs for less than 3 months. With RNA extracted from PBMCs as input, the TCR library was made. The sample also formed part of further work on T cells in Graves' hyperthyroidism and ophthalmopathy.

Sequences were derived from peripheral blood mononuclear cells (PBMCs), sampled at new diagnosis, from a patient treated with antithyroid drugs. The receptor set was obtained from a man younger than 45 with Graves disease.

The sample holds a few counts of this clonotype. The rearrangement joins TRBV30 to TRBJ2-5; 10 bases align to TRBD2. V lost 4 bases and J lost 4; bases outside the gene matches: 6. This CDR3 has 14 amino acids. In germline, CDR1 is GTSNPN, CDR2 SVGIG (reference sequence). As DNA, the CDR3 is TGTGCCTGGAACCCGGGACTAGCGAGAGAGACCCAGTACTTC. As protein: CAWNPGLARETQYF.

This clonotype was counted a few times. The rearrangement joins TRBV2 to TRBJ1-2, with no clear D. The germline gives CDR1 SNHLY, CDR2 FYNNEI. Trimming removed 7 bases at V and 7 bases at J, with 10 bases between. This CDR3 is 11 amino acids long. The CDR3 nucleotides are TGTGCCAGCAAGCAGAATACTGGCTACACCTTC. Protein product: CASKQNTGYTF. Looking up the rest from reference TRBV2 and TRBJ1-2 gives the full variable domain: EPEVTQTPSHQVTQMGQEVILRCVPISNHLYFYWYRQILGQKVEFLVSFYNNEISEKSEIFDDQFSVERPDGSNFTLKIRSTKLEDSAMYFCASKQNTGYTFGSGTRLTVV.

There are many counts of this clonotype. V gene TRBV27 combines with J gene TRBJ1-1, with D uncertain. V lost 1 base, J lost 2 bases, and 8 bases lay in between. Germline-derived CDR1 and CDR2 are MNHEY and SMNVEV (reference sequence). This CDR3 spans 14 amino acids. The CDR3 loop is CASSLYGSNTEAFF. In DNA form, the CDR3 reads TGTGCCAGCAGTTTATACGGGAGTAACACTGAAGCTTTCTTT.

This clonotype was seen only a few times. This sequence joins TRBV5-1 and TRBJ2-1; D uncertain. Germline CDR1 is SGHRS and CDR2 is YFSETQ. The CDR3 runs 13 residues. With 0 bases removed from V and 5 bases from J, the gap between germline ends came to 6 bases. CDR3 sequence: CASSLAVNNEQFF. CDR3 coding DNA: TGCGCCAGCAGCTTGGCCGTAAACAATGAGCAGTTCTTC. Supplemented by reference TRBV5-1 and TRBJ2-1, the full variable domain reads KAGVTQTPRYLIKTRGQQVTLSCSPISGHRSVSWYQQTPGQGLQFLFEYFSETQRNKGNFPGRFSGRQFSNSRSEMNVSTLELGDSALYLCASSLAVNNEQFFGPGTRLTVL.

There are a few counts of this clonotype. The chain carries TRBV6-1 and TRBJ1-2; D is unclear. The V end was cut by 6 bases, the J end by 4 bases, with 15 bases between. The CDR3 runs 14 residues. CDR1 and CDR2 (germline): MNHNS, SASEGT. CDR3 in amino acids: CASRPGSIPYGYTF. Written as DNA, the CDR3 is TGTGCCAGCAGACCGGGTTCTATTCCCTATGGCTACACCTTC.

A few counts support this clonotype. With a much larger clone just one base away, this may be a read error. V gene TRBV7-6 combines with J gene TRBJ2-7; 8 bases line up with TRBD2. The length of the CDR3 is 15 residues. The germline gives CDR1 SGHVS, CDR2 FNYEAQ. The CDR3 spells CASSPIAGRSYEQCF. Here the CDR3 DNA reads TGTGCCAGCAGCCCCATAGCGGGACGCTCCTACGAGCAGTGCTTC.

This clonotype has a count of ten or more. This chain joins TRBV5-1 and TRBJ2-5, with 9 bases matching TRBD1. Germline trimming cut 0 bases from V and 8 bases from J; bases unmatched to any gene: 8. Germline V gives CDR1 SGHRS, CDR2 YFSETQ. This CDR3 spans 15 amino acids. This CDR3 reads CASSLGGTGKETQYF. The CDR3 DNA sequence: TGCGCCAGCAGCTTGGGCGGGACAGGGAAGGAAACCCAGTACTTC.

Many counts were recorded for this clonotype. V usage is TRBV3-1 and J usage is TRBJ2-7; TRBD1 might be the D (6 bases). The V end lost 1 base, the J end lost 7 bases, and 17 bases lay between the germline ends. Germline values: CDR1 LGHDT, CDR2 YNNKEL (reference sequence). This CDR3 is built from 15 residues. CDR3 DNA: TGTGCCAGCAGCCAAGCCTACTCACAGGGTGAGGAGCAGTACTTC. Protein sequence: CASSQAYSQGEEQYF.

The chain combines TRBV30 with TRBJ2-5; 7 positions agree with TRBD2. The CDR3 has 13 amino acids. The V and J ends lost 4 bases and 4 bases, in that order; junction bases with no gene match: 6. The germline V gene has CDR1 GTSNPN and CDR2 SVGIG (reference sequence). CDR3 sequence: CAWMAGVRETQYF. DNA for the CDR3: TGTGCCTGGATGGCGGGAGTCCGAGAGACCCAGTACTTC.

This clonotype appeared many times. V and J are TRBV6-1 and TRBJ2-4; possible D gene TRBD1, 6 bases. CDR1 is MNHNS, CDR2 SASEGT, per germline. The ends were cut back, 6 bases at V and 0 bases at J, with 12 bases in the middle. The CDR3 is made up of 15 amino acids. CDR3 loop: CASSPGHLAKNIQYF. The CDR3 DNA reads as TGTGCCAGCAGCCCGGGACACCTAGCCAAAAACATTCAGTACTTC.

Ten or more counts support this clonotype. The chain combines TRBV11-1 with TRBJ1-1, with a possible D match to TRBD1 (5 bases). This CDR3 spans 15 amino acids. Germline CDR1 SGHAT, CDR2 FQDESV (reference sequence). Trimming removed 6 bases at V and 6 bases at J, with 20 bases between. The CDR3 DNA is TGTGCCAGCAGATCATCCAGGGAGAATTACGCTGAAGCTTTCTTT. Amino acid sequence: CASRSSRENYAEAFF. The variable domain in full, with the rest retrieved from reference TRBV11-1 and TRBJ1-1, is EAEVAQSPRYKITEKSQAVAFWCDPISGHATLYWYRQILGQGPELLVQFQDESVVDDSQLPKDRFSAERLKGVDSTLKIQPAELGDSAMYLCASRSSRENYAEAFFGQGTRLTVV.

The V and J genes are TRBV25-1 and TRBJ2-3; D gene uncertain. The ends were cut back, 4 bases at V and 6 bases at J, with 14 bases in the middle. Germline loops: CDR1 MGHDK, CDR2 SYGVNS. CDR3 length: 14 residues. The CDR3 spells CASSVLLSGDTQYF. CDR3 nucleotides: TGTGCCAGCAGTGTTCTGTTGAGTGGGGATACGCAGTATTTT.

The rearrangement links TRBV6-2 or TRBV6-3 to TRBJ1-4; TRBD1 matches at 9 bases. Germline lookup yields CDR1 MNHEY and CDR2 SVGEGT. The V segment lost 5 bases and the J segment 7 bases; nucleotides outside the gene matches: 5. CDR3 length: 14 amino acids. The CDR3 protein is CASSVDRGSEKLFF. The CDR3 DNA is TGTGCCAGCAGTGTGGACAGGGGTTCTGAAAAACTGTTTTTT.

The chain joins TRBV6-1 to TRBJ2-7, with 10 bases that match TRBD1. CDR1 and CDR2 from the germline V gene are MNHNS and SASEGT. This CDR3 has 18 residues. After removal of 4 bases from V and 4 bases from J, the junction contained 16 bases not matched to a gene. CDR3 nucleotides: TGTGCCAGCAGTGCGTATATGACCGGGACAGGGGTCCGGTACGAGCAGTACTTC. Translation gives CASSAYMTGTGVRYEQYF.

This clonotype was recorded at least ten times. The genes are TRBV12-3 or TRBV12-4 and TRBJ2-1; 7 bases line up with TRBD2. The trim removed 6 bases at V and 6 bases at J, leaving 8 bases unmatched. The CDR3 runs 14 residues. CDR3 sequence reads: CASSLLANLNEQFF. In DNA form, the CDR3 reads TGTGCCAGCAGCCTACTAGCGAATCTCAATGAGCAGTTCTTC.